One sample yielded the 22 T cell receptor beta chains listed below, sequenced in a study of T cells in Graves' hyperthyroidism and ophthalmopathy. TCR beta CDR3 regions were amplified from RNA. During a first-round RT-PCR of the TCR CDR3, the HTBI primer set was used. TCRdb re-called the multiplex PCR reads with MiXCR, one entry per CDR3 protein. This sample has approximately 430,000 distinct CDR3 sequences, with 15% to 18% found just once. What was sequenced was blood. The receptors here all came from a woman between 18 and 30 years old with Graves' hyperthyroidism.

This clonotype was recorded many times. This sequence joins TRBV12-3 or TRBV12-4 and TRBJ2-7; 8 bases are a match to TRBD2. V lost 5 bases and J lost 1; bases outside the gene matches: 7. This CDR3 comprises 15 residues. In DNA form, the CDR3 reads TGTGCCAGCAGTATGTCCGGGGGGGGGTCCTACGAGCAGTACTTC. Protein: CASSMSGGGSYEQYF.

This clonotype has at least ten counts. The chain recombines TRBV6-1 with TRBJ2-7; no reliable D call. Germline V CDR1 and CDR2: MNHNS, SASEGT. The CDR3 is made up of 13 amino acids. The V gene lost 5 bases and the J gene lost 2 bases, with 10 bases spanning the gap. The CDR3 reads CASSYFFTYEQYF. CDR3 sequence (DNA): TGTGCCAGCAGTTATTTTTTCACCTACGAGCAGTACTTC.

J is TRBJ2-1 and V is TRBV7-2; no clear D gene. The CDR3 covers 14 residues. The germline gives CDR1 SGHTA, CDR2 FQGNSA. The V and J ends lost 5 bases and 9 bases respectively, with 17 bases between them. CDR3 DNA: TGTGCCAGCAGCCAAAATGACGGCTTGCGTGAGCAGTTCTTC. It yields the protein CASSQNDGLREQFF.

This chain uses TRBV7-9 with TRBJ2-4, with TRBD1 matching 7 bases. This CDR3 contains 20 residues. V lost 5 bases to trimming and J lost 0 bases; unmatched junction nucleotides: 19. Germline CDR1 reads SEHNR; CDR2 reads FQNEAQ (reference sequence). The CDR3 here is CASSHPLDRSPSPAKNIQYF. In DNA form, the CDR3 reads TGTGCCAGCAGCCATCCTTTGGACAGGTCCCCATCACCAGCCAAAAACATTCAGTACTTC.

This chain uses TRBV20-1 with TRBJ2-7; 9 nucleotides agree with TRBD1. The CDR3 has 11 amino acids. V dropped 5 bases and J dropped 6; count of bases not matched to a gene: 2. The germline gives CDR1 DFQATT, CDR2 SNEGSKA (reference sequence). CDR3 in amino acids: CSARTGVEQYF. In DNA form, the CDR3 reads TGCAGTGCTCGGACAGGGGTCGAGCAGTACTTC.

Many counts were recorded for this clonotype. The rearrangement joins TRBV13 to TRBJ1-6; D might be TRBD1 (5 bases). The CDR3 length is 16 residues. With 2 bases removed from V and 7 bases from J, the gap between germline ends came to 15 bases. Looked up from germline, CDR1 is PRHDT and CDR2 is FYEKMQ (reference sequence). Here the CDR3 reads CASSLYPRDRNSPLHF. The CDR3 DNA sequence: TGTGCCAGCAGCTTATACCCCCGGGACCGGAATTCACCCCTCCACTTT.

The genes are TRBV3-1 and TRBJ2-1, with a possible D match to TRBD2 (7 bases). CDR1 and CDR2 from the germline V gene are LGHDT and YNNKEL (reference sequence). CDR3 length: 17 amino acids. Trimming cost V 1 base and J 3 bases, with 16 bases left between them. CDR3 sequence (DNA): TGTGCCAGCAGCCAAGGCTTGGACGGGGGGCTCTACAATGAGCAGTTCTTC. Translated, it gives CASSQGLDGGLYNEQFF.

This clonotype showed up many times. The V and J genes are TRBV12-3 or TRBV12-4 and TRBJ2-7; the D is unclear. The CDR3 spans 14 residues. Trimming took 7 bases from V and 3 from J, leaving 16 bases between them. The DNA of the CDR3 is TGTGCCAGCACCTCAAACCGACGGTTCTACGAGCAGTACTTC. Encoded protein: CASTSNRRFYEQYF.

The V and J genes are TRBV18 and TRBJ1-1; D possibly corresponds to TRBD1 (6 bases). This CDR3 has 14 amino acids. CDR1 is KGHSH and CDR2 is LQKENI in the germline V gene. The V and J ends lost 4 bases and 0 bases respectively, with 9 bases between them. CDR3 region: CASSRGALNTEAFF. The CDR3 region has the DNA TGTGCCAGCTCACGGGGGGCCCTGAACACTGAAGCTTTCTTT.

In its sample, this clonotype was seen many times. The rearrangement links TRBV27 to TRBJ2-2; no clear D. This CDR3 comprises 12 residues. V was clipped by 6 bases and J by 4 bases, with 6 bases between them. Germline CDR1 and CDR2: MNHEY and SMNVEV (reference sequence). CDR3 DNA sequence: TGTGCCAGCAGACCGGGCACCGGGGAGCTGTTTTTT. This translates into CASRPGTGELFF.

The chain is built from TRBV5-1 and TRBJ2-2; TRBD1 is a possible D gene (5 bases). Looked up from germline, CDR1 is SGHRS and CDR2 is YFSETQ. The CDR3 has 15 amino acids. V dropped 8 bases and J dropped 6 bases, with 20 bases sitting between them. CDR3 coding DNA: TGCGCCAGTTCGAGGACACGCTCTGGACCCGGGGAGCTGTTTTTT. Amino acids: CASSRTRSGPGELFF.

At least ten counts were recorded for this clonotype. The V call is TRBV11-3, the J call TRBJ1-2; a weak D match, TRBD1 (5 bases). This CDR3 is built from 17 residues. Germline V gene sequence: CDR1 SGHNT, CDR2 YENEEA. V lost 0 bases and J lost 4, with 18 bases in between. The CDR3 loop is CASSLDVSQAKAYGYTF. In nucleotides, the CDR3 is TGTGCCAGCAGCTTAGATGTTTCACAGGCTAAGGCCTATGGCTACACCTTC.

In its sample, this clonotype was seen a few times. The chain uses TRBV24-1 and TRBJ2-7; no reliable D call. V shed 4 bases and J shed 6 bases, with 15 bases lying between them. Germline V gene lookup returns CDR1 KGHDR and CDR2 SFDVKD. This CDR3 is built from 14 residues. The CDR3 DNA reads as TGTGCCACCAGTGACCCCAGTGAAGACGGCGAGCAGTACTTC. Translation: CATSDPSEDGEQYF.

The chain couples TRBV20-1 to TRBJ2-1; 12 bases are shared with TRBD2. The CDR3 runs to 15 residues. In germline, CDR1 is DFQATT, CDR2 SNEGSKA (reference sequence). The V segment lost 1 base and the J segment 7 bases; nucleotides outside the gene matches: 5. DNA for the CDR3: TGCAGTGCTAGAGCCGGGACTAGCGGGTTTAATGAGCAGTTCTTC. This sequence encodes CSARAGTSGFNEQFF.

This clonotype has just a few counts. One junction end disagrees with the germline gene, perhaps due to a read error. The chain joins TRBV19 to TRBJ2-7, with 13 positions matching TRBD2. The CDR3 loop spans 18 amino acids. Germline lookup yields CDR1 LNHDA and CDR2 SQIVND (reference sequence). CDR3 nucleotide sequence: TGTGCCAGTAGTATCTGGACTAGCGGGGGCCACAGCTCCTACGAGCGGTACTTC. Amino acid sequence: CASSIWTSGGHSSYERYF.

This clonotype has more than one count but fewer than ten. The chain couples TRBV20-1 to TRBJ1-2, with 9 nucleotides matching TRBD1. The CDR3 has 15 amino acids. Per germline, CDR1 DFQATT and CDR2 SNEGSKA (reference sequence). With V trimmed by 1 base and J by 1 base, 4 bases remained unmatched. CDR3 DNA sequence: TGCAGTGCTAGAGCCGGGACAGGGTTTAACTATGGCTACACCTTC. Its protein product is CSARAGTGFNYGYTF.

This clonotype was seen repeatedly, ten times or more. The chain has TRBV28 and TRBJ1-2, with D unresolved. The germline gives CDR1 MDHEN, CDR2 SYDVKM. The CDR3 is 14 amino acids. Trimming cost V 1 base and J 5 bases, with 11 bases left between them. This CDR3 is CASSLSKKGYGYTF. The CDR3 bases are TGTGCCAGCAGTTTATCTAAGAAAGGGTATGGCTACACCTTC.

This clonotype showed up just once. The chain carries TRBV20-1 and TRBJ2-7, with D unclear. Germline V gene sequence: CDR1 DFQATT, CDR2 SNEGSKA (reference sequence). The CDR3 totals 16 residues. V was clipped by 2 bases and J by 5 bases, with 22 bases between them. The CDR3 sequence is CSARPGVTPAGNEQYF. The CDR3 nucleotides are TGCAGTGCTAGACCCGGTGTGACACCCGCAGGCAACGAGCAGTACTTC.

This clonotype has more than one count but fewer than ten. V usage is TRBV29-1 and J usage is TRBJ2-7, with 7 positions matching TRBD1. CDR1 is SQVTM and CDR2 is ANQGSEA in the germline V gene. J gave up 6 bases and V 7 bases, and 9 bases lay outside the gene matches. The CDR3 totals 12 residues. The CDR3 sequence: CSGRQGLGEQYF. In DNA, the CDR3 is TGCAGCGGACGACAGGGCTTGGGCGAGCAGTACTTC.

The chain has TRBV5-1 and TRBJ2-5; 11 nucleotides agree with TRBD2. CDR3 length equals 18 residues. With V trimmed by 0 bases and J by 1 base, 8 bases remained unmatched. Germline CDR1 SGHRS, CDR2 YFSETQ. The DNA of the CDR3 is TGCGCCAGCAGCTTGGCCGAAGAGGGACTAGCGGTCCAAGAGACCCAGTACTTC. This encodes CASSLAEEGLAVQETQYF.

This clonotype was seen at least ten times. The J gene is TRBJ1-2, the V gene TRBV12-3 or TRBV12-4, with D perhaps matching TRBD1 (5 bases). CDR3 length: 15 residues. Trimming removed 1 base from V and 1 base from J, with 10 bases in between. The CDR3: CASSLGPRGNYGYTF. For the CDR3, the DNA is TGTGCCAGCAGTTTAGGACCGAGGGGTAACTATGGCTACACCTTC.

This clonotype was counted many times. This chain uses TRBV5-1 with TRBJ2-3; perhaps TRBD2 as D (6 bases). V shed 4 bases and J shed 0 bases, with 12 bases lying between them. CDR1 and CDR2 (germline): SGHRS, YFSETQ. The CDR3 covers 15 residues. Here the CDR3 reads CASSTGTPSTDTQYF. For the CDR3, the DNA is TGCGCCAGCAGCACCGGGACTCCTAGCACAGATACGCAGTATTTT.